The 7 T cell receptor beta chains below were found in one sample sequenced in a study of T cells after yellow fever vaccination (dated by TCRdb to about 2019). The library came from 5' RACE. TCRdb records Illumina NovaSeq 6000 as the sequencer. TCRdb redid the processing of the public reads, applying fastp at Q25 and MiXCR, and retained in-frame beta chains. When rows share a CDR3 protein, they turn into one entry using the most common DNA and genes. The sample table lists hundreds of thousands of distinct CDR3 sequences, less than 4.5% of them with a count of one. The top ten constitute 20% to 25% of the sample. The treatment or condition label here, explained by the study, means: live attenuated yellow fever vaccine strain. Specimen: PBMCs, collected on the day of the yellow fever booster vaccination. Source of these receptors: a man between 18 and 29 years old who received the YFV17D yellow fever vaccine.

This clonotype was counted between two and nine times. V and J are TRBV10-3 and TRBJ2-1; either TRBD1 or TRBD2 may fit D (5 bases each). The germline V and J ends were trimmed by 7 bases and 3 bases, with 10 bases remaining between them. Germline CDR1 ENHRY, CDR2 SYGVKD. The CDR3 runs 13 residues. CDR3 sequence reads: CAITTGHYNEQFF. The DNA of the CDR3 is TGTGCCATCACAACGGGGCACTACAATGAGCAGTTCTTC.

The CDR3 protein is CASSESYQKLFF. As DNA, the CDR3 is TGTGCCAGCAGCGAGTCGTACCAAAAACTGTTTTTT. The V and J genes are TRBV4-2 and TRBJ1-4; unclear D gene. The CDR3 is made up of 12 amino acids. V was shortened by 5 bases and J by 9 bases, with 10 bases between the two germline ends. Germline-derived CDR1 and CDR2 are LGHNA and YNFKEQ.

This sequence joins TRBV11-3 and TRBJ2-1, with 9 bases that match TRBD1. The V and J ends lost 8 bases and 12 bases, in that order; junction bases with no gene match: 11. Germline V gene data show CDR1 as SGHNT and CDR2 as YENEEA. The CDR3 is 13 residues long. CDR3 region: CASSQGAQLSQFF. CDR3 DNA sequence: TGTGCCAGCTCACAGGGGGCCCAGTTATCGCAGTTCTTC.

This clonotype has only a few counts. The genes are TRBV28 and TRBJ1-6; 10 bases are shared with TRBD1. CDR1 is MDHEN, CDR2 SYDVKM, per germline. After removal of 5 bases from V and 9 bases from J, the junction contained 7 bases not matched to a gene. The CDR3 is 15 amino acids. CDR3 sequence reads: CASSKRTGGISPLHF. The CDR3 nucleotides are TGTGCCAGCAGTAAAAGGACAGGGGGGATTTCACCCCTCCACTTT. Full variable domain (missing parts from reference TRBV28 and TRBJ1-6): DVKVTQSSRYLVKRTGEKVFLECVQDMDHENMFWYRQDPGLGLRLIYFSYDVKMKEKGDIPEGYSVSREKKERFSLILESASTNQTSMYLCASSKRTGGISPLHFGNGTRLTVT.

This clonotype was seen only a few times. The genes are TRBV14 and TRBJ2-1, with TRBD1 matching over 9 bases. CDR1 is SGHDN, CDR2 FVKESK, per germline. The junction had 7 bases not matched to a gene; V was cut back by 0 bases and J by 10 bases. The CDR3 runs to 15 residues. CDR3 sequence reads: CASSQESWTGEEQFF. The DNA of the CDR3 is TGTGCCAGCAGCCAAGAGAGTTGGACAGGGGAGGAGCAGTTCTTC.

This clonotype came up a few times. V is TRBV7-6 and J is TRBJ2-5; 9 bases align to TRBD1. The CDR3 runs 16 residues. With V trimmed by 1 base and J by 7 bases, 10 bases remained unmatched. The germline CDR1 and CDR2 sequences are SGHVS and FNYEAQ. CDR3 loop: CASSLVGHRGQVTQYF. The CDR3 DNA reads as TGTGCCAGCAGCTTAGTGGGGCACAGGGGGCAGGTGACCCAGTACTTC. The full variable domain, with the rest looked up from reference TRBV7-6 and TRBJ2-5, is GAGVSQSPRYKVTKRGQDVALRCDPISGHVSLYWYRQALGQGPEFLTYFNYEAQQDKSGLPNDRFSAERPEGSISTLTIQRTEQRDSAMYRCASSLVGHRGQVTQYFGPGTRLLVL.

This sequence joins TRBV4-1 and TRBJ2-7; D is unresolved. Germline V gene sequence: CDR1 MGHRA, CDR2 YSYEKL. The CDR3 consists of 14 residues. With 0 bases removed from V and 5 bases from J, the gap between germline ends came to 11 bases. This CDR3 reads CASSQEGKGHEQYF. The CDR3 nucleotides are TGCGCCAGCAGCCAAGAGGGTAAGGGCCACGAGCAGTACTTC.